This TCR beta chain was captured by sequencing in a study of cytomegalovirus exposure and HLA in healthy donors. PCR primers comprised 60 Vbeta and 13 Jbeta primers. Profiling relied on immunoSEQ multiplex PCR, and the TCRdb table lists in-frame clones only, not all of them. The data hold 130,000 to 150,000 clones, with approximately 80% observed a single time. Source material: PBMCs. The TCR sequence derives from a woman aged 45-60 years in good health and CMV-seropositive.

The CDR3 coding sequence is TGTGCCAGCTCACAGCTAGGTAGTCCCTCCGAGCAGTACTTC. Translated, it gives CASSQLGSPSEQYF. The chain combines TRBV18 with TRBJ2-7; no firm D call. The CDR3 runs to 14 residues. The germline V and J ends were trimmed by 4 bases and 6 bases, with 16 bases remaining between them. Germline assignment: CDR1 KGHSH and CDR2 LQKENI. Based on the CDR3 plus reference TRBV18 and TRBJ2-7, the full variable domain is NAGVMQNPRHLVRRRGQEARLRCSPMKGHSHVYWYRQLPEEGLKFMVYLQKENIIDESGMPKERFSAEFPKEGPSILRIQQVVRGDSAAYFCASSQLGSPSEQYFGPGTRLTVT.